This T cell receptor beta chain was identified during a study of blood T cell repertoires in COVID-19. Study context: The United States, Italy and Spain provided the acute and convalescent COVID-19 samples.

While infection was still active, Seattle patients were enrolled and then followed longitudinally. CDR1 is SGHVS and CDR2 is FNYEAQ in the germline V gene. The CDR3 covers 15 residues. The germline V and J ends were trimmed by 6 bases and 1 base, with 15 bases remaining between them. In the original processing: Cell counts per sample came from amplifying reference gene primers. Clones were read by immunoSEQ multiplex PCR, and TCRdb kept only the in-frame ones, dropping some. Clonal size and the V and J genes are those of that table, whereas D and trimming came from the DNA. The data show some 290,000 clones, with 89% seen just once and approximately 10% held by the top ten.

This chain links TRBV7-6 with TRBJ2-5; maybe TRBD2 (6 bases). The sample was peripheral blood. The sequence was obtained from a woman in her twenties or thirties with COVID-19, enrolled during active disease. In nucleotides, the CDR3 is TGTGCCAGCAGATCCGGGACTTCTCTCCAAGAGACCCAGTACTTC. It codes for CASRSGTSLQETQYF. The full variable domain, completed using reference TRBV7-6 and TRBJ2-5, is GAGVSQSPRYKVTKRGQDVALRCDPISGHVSLYWYRQALGQGPEFLTYFNYEAQQDKSGLPNDRFSAERPEGSISTLTIQRTEQRDSAMYRCASRSGTSLQETQYFGPGTRLLVL.